These 5 T cell receptor beta chains originate from one sample sequenced in a study of shared clonotypes between healthy human individuals. Method: immunoSEQ multiplex PCR; TCRdb's copy keeps in-frame clones and lacks some. The data contain 1,500,000 or so clones, 98% of them singletons. Material: naive CD4+ T cells sorted from blood. Subset meaning: CD45RA+ positively selected. The receptors shown here come from a man aged 30-40 years in good health.

This chain uses TRBV19 with TRBJ1-1; D is ambiguous. Trimming stripped 6 bases from V and 4 bases from J, with 6 bases between. The CDR3 extends over 11 amino acids. Germline CDR1 reads LNHDA; CDR2 reads SQIVND (reference sequence). The DNA for the CDR3 is TGTGCCAGTAGCCGGGGCACTGAAGCTTTCTTT. It specifies CASSRGTEAFF.

V gene TRBV6-4 combines with J gene TRBJ2-7; D not certain. The CDR3 extends over 13 amino acids. V was cut by 5 bases and J by 3 bases, with 11 bases left in between. Germline V gives CDR1 MRHNA, CDR2 SNTAGT. The CDR3 protein is CASSRKAIYEQYF. As DNA, the CDR3 is TGTGCCAGCAGTAGGAAGGCAATCTACGAGCAGTACTTC.

The chain combines TRBV7-2 with TRBJ1-1; no definite D call. Trimming cost V 6 bases and J 5 bases, with 10 bases left between them. This CDR3 is 12 amino acids long. In germline, CDR1 is SGHTA, CDR2 FQGNSA. CDR3 coding DNA: TGTGCCAGCAGTCAACCAAAGACTGAAGCTTTCTTT. Protein sequence: CASSQPKTEAFF.

The rearrangement uses TRBV7-3 and TRBJ2-5; D tentatively fits TRBD1 or TRBD2 (5 bases each). V was shortened by 3 bases and J by 5 bases, with 10 bases between the two germline ends. CDR1 and CDR2 (germline): SGHTA, FQGTGA. The CDR3 sequence is 13 residues long. This CDR3 reads CASSFSREETQYF. For the CDR3, the DNA is TGTGCCAGCAGCTTCAGCAGGGAGGAGACCCAGTACTTC.

This rearrangement joins TRBV28 to TRBJ2-3, with TRBD1 matching over 7 bases. CDR3 size: 16 residues. Germline values: CDR1 MDHEN, CDR2 SYDVKM. The V and J ends lost 1 base and 6 bases, in that order; junction bases with no gene match: 10. Here the CDR3 reads CASSLLGGRGTDTQYF. The CDR3 nucleotides are TGTGCCAGCAGTTTATTAGGGGGCCGGGGTACGGATACGCAGTATTTT.